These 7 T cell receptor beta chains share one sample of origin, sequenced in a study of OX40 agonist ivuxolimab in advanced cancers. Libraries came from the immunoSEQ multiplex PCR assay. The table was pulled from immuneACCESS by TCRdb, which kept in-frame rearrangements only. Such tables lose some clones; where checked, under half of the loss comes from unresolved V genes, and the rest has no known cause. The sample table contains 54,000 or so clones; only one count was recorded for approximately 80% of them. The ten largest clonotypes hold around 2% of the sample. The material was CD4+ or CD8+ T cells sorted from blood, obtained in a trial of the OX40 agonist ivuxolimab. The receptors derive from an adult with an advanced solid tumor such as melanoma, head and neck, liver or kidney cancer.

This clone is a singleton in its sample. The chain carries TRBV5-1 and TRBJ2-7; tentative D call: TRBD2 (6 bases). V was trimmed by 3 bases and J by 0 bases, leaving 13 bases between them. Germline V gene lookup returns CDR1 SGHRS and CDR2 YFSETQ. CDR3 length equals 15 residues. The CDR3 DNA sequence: TGCGCCAGCAGCTCGGACTCGACTAGCTCCTACGAGCAGTACTTC. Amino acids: CASSSDSTSSYEQYF.

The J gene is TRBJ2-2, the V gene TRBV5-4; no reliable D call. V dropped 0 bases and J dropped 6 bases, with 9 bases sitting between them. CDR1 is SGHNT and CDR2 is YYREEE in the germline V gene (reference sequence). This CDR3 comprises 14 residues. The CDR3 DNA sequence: TGTGCCAGCAGCTTGGAGAGTTCCCCCGGGGAGCTGTTTTTT. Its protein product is CASSLESSPGELFF.

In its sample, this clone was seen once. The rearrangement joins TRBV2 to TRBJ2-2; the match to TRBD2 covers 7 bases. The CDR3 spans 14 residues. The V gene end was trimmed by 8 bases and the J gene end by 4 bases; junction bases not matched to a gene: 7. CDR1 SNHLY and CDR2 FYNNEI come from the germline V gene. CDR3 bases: TGTGCCAGCTCGGGACTAACCACCACCGGGGAGCTGTTTTTT. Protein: CASSGLTTTGELFF. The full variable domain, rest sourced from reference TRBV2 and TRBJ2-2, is EPEVTQTPSHQVTQMGQEVILRCVPISNHLYFYWYRQILGQKVEFLVSFYNNEISEKSEIFDDQFSVERPDGSNFTLKIRSTKLEDSAMYFCASSGLTTTGELFFGEGSRLTVL.

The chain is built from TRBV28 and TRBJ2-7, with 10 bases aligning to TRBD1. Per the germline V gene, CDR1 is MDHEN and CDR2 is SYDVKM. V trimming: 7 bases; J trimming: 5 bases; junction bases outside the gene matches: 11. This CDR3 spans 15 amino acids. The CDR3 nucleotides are TGTGCCAGCACCGGGACAGGGGAACCCCCCCACGAGCAGTACTTC. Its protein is CASTGTGEPPHEQYF.

The CDR3 DNA reads as TGTGCCAGCAGTTTCACAGTTACTACCTACGAGCAGTACTTC. This translates into CASSFTVTTYEQYF. The chain has TRBV28 and TRBJ2-7; D gene ambiguous. The CDR3 is made up of 14 amino acids. Germline CDR1 reads MDHEN; CDR2 reads SYDVKM. The V end was cut by 3 bases, the J end by 2 bases, with 11 bases between.

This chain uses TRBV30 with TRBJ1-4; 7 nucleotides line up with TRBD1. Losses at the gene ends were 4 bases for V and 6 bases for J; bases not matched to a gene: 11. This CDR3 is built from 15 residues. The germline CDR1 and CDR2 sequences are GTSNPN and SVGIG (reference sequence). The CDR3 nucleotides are TGTGCCTGGACAACAGGGGCAGGCACCGATGAAAAACTGTTTTTT. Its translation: CAWTTGAGTDEKLFF.

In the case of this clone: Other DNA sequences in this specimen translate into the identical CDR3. DNA for the CDR3: TGTGCCAGCAGCTTGGTGGGGGGTGAAGCTTTCTTT. Protein: CASSLVGGEAFF. The chain joins TRBV5-6 to TRBJ1-1; perhaps TRBD1 as D (5 bases). Trimming removed 0 bases at V and 7 bases at J, with 7 bases between. There are 12 residues in the CDR3. Germline V gene data show CDR1 as SGHDT and CDR2 as YYEEEE.